Below, one T cell receptor (beta chain) is given with its context. The V gene's germline CDR1 is KGHSH and CDR2 LQKENI. The CDR3 loop spans 13 amino acids. V shed 4 bases and J shed 7 bases, with 8 bases lying between them. This sample is part of a study of blood T cell repertoires in COVID-19. In the study's own analysis: Amplifying reference gene primers gave estimates of nucleated cell counts. Assay: immunoSEQ multiplex PCR; the TCRdb copy retains only in-frame clones and omits some. That table gives V, J and clone size, and the DNA gave D and trimming. The sample has 250,000 to 400,000 clones; around 89% are singletons.

The sequence derives from a woman aged 25 to 39 with COVID-19, enrolled during active disease. This chain connects TRBV18 to TRBJ1-6, with no clear D. Sequencing used peripheral blood. In DNA form, the CDR3 reads TGTGCCAGCTCACGGGGAGGAAATTCACCCCTCCACTTT. Translation: CASSRGGNSPLHF.